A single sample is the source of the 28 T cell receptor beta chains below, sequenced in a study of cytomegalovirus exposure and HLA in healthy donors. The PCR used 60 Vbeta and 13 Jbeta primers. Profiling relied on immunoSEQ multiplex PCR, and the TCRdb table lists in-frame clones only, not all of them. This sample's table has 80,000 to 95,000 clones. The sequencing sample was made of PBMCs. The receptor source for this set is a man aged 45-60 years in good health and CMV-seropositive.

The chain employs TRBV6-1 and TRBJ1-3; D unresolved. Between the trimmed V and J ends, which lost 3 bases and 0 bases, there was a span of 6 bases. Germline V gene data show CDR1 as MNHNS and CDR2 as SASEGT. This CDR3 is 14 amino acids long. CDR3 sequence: CASSEGASGNTIYF. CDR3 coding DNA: TGTGCCAGCAGTGAGGGAGCCTCTGGAAACACCATATATTTT.

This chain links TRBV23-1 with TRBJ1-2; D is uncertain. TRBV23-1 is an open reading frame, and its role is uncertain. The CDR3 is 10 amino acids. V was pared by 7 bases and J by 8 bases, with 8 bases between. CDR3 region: CASNPVGYTF. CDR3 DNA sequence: TGCGCCAGCAACCCGGTGGGCTACACCTTC.

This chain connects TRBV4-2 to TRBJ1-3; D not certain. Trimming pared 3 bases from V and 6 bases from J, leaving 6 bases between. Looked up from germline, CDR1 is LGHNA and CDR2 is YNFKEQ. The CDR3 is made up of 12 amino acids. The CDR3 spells CASSQVANTIYF. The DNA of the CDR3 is TGTGCCAGCAGCCAGGTGGCAAACACCATATATTTT.

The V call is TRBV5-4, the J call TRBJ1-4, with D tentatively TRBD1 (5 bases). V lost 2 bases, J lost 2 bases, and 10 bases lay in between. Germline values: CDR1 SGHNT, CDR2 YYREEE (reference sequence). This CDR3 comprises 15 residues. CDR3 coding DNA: TGTGCCAGCAGCTTCGACAGCTCGACTAATGAAAAACTGTTTTTT. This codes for CASSFDSSTNEKLFF.

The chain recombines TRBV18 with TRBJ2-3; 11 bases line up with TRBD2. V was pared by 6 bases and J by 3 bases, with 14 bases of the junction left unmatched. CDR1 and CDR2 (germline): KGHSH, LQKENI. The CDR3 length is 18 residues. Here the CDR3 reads CASSPPNTRLAGTDTQYF. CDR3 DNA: TGTGCCAGCTCCCCCCCGAACACGAGACTAGCGGGAACAGATACGCAGTATTTT.

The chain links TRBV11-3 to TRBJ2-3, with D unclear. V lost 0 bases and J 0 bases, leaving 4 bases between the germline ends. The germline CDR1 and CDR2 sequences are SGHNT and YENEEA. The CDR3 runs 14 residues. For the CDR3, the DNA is TGTGCCAGCAGCTTAGAGACTAGCACAGATACGCAGTATTTT. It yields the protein CASSLETSTDTQYF.

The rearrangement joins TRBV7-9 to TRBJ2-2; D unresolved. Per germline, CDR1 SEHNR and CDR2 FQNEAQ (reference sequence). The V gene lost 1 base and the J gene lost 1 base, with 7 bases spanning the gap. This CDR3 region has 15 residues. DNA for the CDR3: TGTGCCAGCAGCTTAGGTTCCAGGAACACCGGGGAGCTGTTTTTT. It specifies CASSLGSRNTGELFF.

CDR3 sequence: CASRFSDNQPQHF. In nucleotides, the CDR3 is TGTGCCAGCAGGTTCAGTGACAATCAGCCCCAGCATTTT. V usage is TRBV6-5 and J usage is TRBJ1-5; no firm D call. Germline CDR1 reads MNHEY; CDR2 reads SVGAGI. This CDR3 spans 13 amino acids. V was pared by 6 bases and J by 3 bases, with 9 bases between.

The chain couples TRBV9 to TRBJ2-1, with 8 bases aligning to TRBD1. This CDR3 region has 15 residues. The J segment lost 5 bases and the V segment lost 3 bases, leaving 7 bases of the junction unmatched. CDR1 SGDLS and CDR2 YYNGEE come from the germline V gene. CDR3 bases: TGTGCCAGCAGCGCAAGAGGGGGACAGGACAATGAGCAGTTCTTC. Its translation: CASSARGGQDNEQFF.

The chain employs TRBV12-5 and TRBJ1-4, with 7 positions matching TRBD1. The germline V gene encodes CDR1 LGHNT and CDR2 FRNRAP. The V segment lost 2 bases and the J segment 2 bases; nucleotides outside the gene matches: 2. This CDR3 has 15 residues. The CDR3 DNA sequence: TGTGCTAGTGGTTTGCCACAGGGGACTAATGAAAAACTGTTTTTT. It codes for CASGLPQGTNEKLFF.

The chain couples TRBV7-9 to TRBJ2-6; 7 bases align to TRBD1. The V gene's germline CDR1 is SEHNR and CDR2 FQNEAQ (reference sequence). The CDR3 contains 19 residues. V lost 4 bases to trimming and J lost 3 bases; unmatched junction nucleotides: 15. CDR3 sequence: CASSWDGTVGKYGANVLTF. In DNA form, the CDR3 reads TGTGCCAGCAGCTGGGACGGGACAGTTGGGAAATATGGGGCCAACGTCCTGACTTTC.

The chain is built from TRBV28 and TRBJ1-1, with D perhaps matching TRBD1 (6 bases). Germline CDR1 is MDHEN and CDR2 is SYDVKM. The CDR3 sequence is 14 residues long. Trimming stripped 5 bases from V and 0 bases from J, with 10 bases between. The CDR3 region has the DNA TGTGCCAGCAGTAAGACAGGTTTGAACACTGAAGCTTTCTTT. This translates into CASSKTGLNTEAFF.

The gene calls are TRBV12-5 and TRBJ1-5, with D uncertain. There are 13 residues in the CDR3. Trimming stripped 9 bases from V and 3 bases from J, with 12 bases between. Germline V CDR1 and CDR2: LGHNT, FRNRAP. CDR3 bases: TGTGCTAGCGCCCTAGAGAACAATCAGCCCCAGCATTTT. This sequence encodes CASALENNQPQHF.

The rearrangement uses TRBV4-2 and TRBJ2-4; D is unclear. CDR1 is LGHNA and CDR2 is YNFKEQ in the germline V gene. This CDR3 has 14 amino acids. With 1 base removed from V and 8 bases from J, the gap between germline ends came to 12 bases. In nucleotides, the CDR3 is TGTGCCAGCAGCCAAGGGAGTCTATCAGACATTCAGTACTTC. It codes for CASSQGSLSDIQYF.

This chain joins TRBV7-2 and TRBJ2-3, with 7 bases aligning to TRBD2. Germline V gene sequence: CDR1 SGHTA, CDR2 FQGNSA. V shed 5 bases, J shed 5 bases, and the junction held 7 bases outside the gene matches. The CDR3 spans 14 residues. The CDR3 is CASSVGLEVDTQYF. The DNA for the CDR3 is TGTGCCAGCAGCGTTGGACTAGAGGTAGATACGCAGTATTTT.

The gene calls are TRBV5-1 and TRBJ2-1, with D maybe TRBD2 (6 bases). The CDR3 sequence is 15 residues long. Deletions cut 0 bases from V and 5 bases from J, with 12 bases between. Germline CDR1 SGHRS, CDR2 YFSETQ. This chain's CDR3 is CASSLGRQRDNEQFF. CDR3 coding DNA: TGCGCCAGCAGCTTGGGCAGGCAGCGGGACAATGAGCAGTTCTTC.

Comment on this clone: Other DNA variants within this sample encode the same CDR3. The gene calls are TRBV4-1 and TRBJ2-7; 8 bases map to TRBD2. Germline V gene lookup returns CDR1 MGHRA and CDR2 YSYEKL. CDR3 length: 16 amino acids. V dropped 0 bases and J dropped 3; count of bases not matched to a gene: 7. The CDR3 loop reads CASSQDRAAGGYEQYF. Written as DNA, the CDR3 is TGCGCCAGCAGCCAAGACCGGGCGGCGGGGGGCTACGAGCAGTACTTC.

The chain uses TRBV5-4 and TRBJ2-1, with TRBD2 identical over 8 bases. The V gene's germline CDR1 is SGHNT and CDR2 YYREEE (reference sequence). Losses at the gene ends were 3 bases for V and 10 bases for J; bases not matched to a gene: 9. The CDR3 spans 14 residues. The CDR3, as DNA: TGTGCCAGCAGCTGGGGGACTAGAGTTCGGGAGCAGTTCTTC. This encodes CASSWGTRVREQFF.

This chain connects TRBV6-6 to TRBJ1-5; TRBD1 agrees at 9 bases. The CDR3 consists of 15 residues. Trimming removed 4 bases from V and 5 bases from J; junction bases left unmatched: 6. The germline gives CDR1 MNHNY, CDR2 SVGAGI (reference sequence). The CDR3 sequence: CASSFGTGNHQPQHF. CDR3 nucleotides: TGTGCCAGCAGTTTCGGGACAGGGAACCATCAGCCCCAGCATTTT.

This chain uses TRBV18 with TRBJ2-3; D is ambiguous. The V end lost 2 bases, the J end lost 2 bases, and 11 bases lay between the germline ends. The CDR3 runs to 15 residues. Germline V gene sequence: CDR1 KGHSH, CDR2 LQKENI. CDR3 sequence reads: CASSPSQYSTDTQYF. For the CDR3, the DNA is TGTGCCAGCTCACCATCGCAATACTCCACAGATACGCAGTATTTT.

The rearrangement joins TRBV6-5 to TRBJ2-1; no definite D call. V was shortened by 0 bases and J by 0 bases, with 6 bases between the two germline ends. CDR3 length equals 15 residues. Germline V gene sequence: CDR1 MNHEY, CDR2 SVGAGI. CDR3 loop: CASSYSSFSYNEQFF. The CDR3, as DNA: TGTGCCAGCAGTTACTCGAGTTTCTCCTACAATGAGCAGTTCTTC.

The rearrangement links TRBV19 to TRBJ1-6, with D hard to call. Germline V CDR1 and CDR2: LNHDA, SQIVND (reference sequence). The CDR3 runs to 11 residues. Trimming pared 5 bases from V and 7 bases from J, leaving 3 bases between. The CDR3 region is CASSLNSPLHF. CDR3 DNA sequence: TGTGCCAGTAGTCTCAATTCACCCCTCCACTTT.

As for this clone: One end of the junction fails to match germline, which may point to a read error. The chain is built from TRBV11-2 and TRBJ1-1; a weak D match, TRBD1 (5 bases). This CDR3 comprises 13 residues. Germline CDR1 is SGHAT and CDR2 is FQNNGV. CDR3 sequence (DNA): TGTGCCAGCAGCTTTGGGGTCGCAGGGCCAGCTCTCTTT. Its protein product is CASSFGVAGPALF.

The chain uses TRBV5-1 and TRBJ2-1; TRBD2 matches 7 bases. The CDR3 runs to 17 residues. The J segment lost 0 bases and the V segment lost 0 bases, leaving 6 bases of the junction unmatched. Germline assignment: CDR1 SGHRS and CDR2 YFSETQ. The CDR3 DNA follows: TGCGCCAGCAGCTTGGAAGGGCGGGGGAGCTCCTACAATGAGCAGTTCTTC. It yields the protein CASSLEGRGSSYNEQFF.

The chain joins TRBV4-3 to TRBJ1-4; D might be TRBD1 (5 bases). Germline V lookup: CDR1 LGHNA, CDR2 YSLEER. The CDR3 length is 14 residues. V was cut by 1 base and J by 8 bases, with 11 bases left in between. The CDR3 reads CASSQGGVREKLFF. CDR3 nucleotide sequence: TGCGCCAGCAGCCAAGGGGGGGTTCGGGAAAAACTGTTTTTT.

CDR3 sequence (DNA): TGTGCCAGTAAAGAGGCTGGAAACACCATATATTTT. Protein product: CASKEAGNTIYF. The genes are TRBV19 and TRBJ1-3; D remains ambiguous. The CDR3 totals 12 residues. The V end lost 7 bases, the J end lost 2 bases, and 6 bases lay between the germline ends. Germline CDR1 and CDR2: LNHDA and SQIVND (reference sequence).

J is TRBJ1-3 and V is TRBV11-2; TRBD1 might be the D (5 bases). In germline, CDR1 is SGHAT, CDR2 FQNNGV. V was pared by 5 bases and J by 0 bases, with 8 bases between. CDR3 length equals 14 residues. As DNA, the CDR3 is TGTGCCAGCAGCGACAGAAACTCTGGAAACACCATATATTTT. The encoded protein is CASSDRNSGNTIYF.

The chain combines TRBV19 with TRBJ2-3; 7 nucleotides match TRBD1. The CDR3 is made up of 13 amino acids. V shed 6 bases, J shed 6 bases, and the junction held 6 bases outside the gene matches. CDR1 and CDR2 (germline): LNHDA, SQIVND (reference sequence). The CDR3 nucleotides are TGTGCCAGTAGCGACAGGGCGGTGGATACGCAGTATTTT. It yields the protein CASSDRAVDTQYF.